This T cell receptor beta chain was sequenced for a study of blood T cell repertoires in COVID-19. Study-level information: Sample material is recorded as cDNA or gDNA derived from T cells, B-cell-depleted T cells, or PBMCs.

Patients in Seattle were enrolled during active infection, then followed longitudinally. The CDR3 has 12 residues. Between the trimmed V and J ends, which lost 2 bases and 3 bases, there was a span of 4 bases. Germline assignment: CDR1 SGHAT and CDR2 FQNNGV. Repertoires were generated with immunoSEQ multiplex PCR, while TCRdb's copy carries only in-frame clones and drops some. The sample carries under 550,000 clones, approximately 90% recorded once. The sample consisted of peripheral blood. The TCR sequence derives from a man younger than 30 with COVID-19, enrolled during active disease. The chain carries TRBV11-2 and TRBJ2-5; D is unresolved. CDR3 amino acids: CASSLTEETQYF. In DNA form, the CDR3 reads TGTGCCAGCAGCTTAACAGAAGAGACCCAGTACTTC.